Listed below are T cell receptor beta chains from one sample, sequenced in a study of Graves' ophthalmopathy and Graves' hyperthyroidism. TCRdb processed the multiplex PCR reads anew with MiXCR; each CDR3 protein has one entry. The table includes 260,000 or so distinct CDR3 sequences, 45% detected once. The source material was peripheral blood. These receptors all come from an adult man with Graves' ophthalmopathy. The CDR3 runs from the conserved cysteine through the conserved F or W. The order of the fields is clone size, V gene, J gene, D gene, CDR3 DNA, CDR3 protein. D genes are given only for firm matches. The size of a clone is reported for some rows only, either as once, few or many, or as a class for expanded clones.

clone_size: few; v_call: TRBV2; j_call: TRBJ1-1; d_call: NA; cdr3_nt: TGTGCCAGCAGTGAAAGTCGGCGACCCAAGAACACTGAAGCTTTCTTT; cdr3_aa: CASSESRRPKNTEAFF
clone_size: NA; v_call: TRBV9; j_call: TRBJ2-6; d_call: NA; cdr3_nt: TGTGCCAGCAGCTTTTCCCCTCCTGTCTCTGGGGCCAACGTCCTGACTTTC; cdr3_aa: CASSFSPPVSGANVLTF
clone_size: NA; v_call: TRBV14; j_call: TRBJ2-2; d_call: NA; cdr3_nt: TGTGCCAGCAGCCAAAACAGGGTGGGCACCGGGGAGCTGTTTTTT; cdr3_aa: CASSQNRVGTGELFF
clone_size: NA; v_call: TRBV20-1; j_call: TRBJ2-7; d_call: NA; cdr3_nt: TGCAGTGCTCCTCGACTGAACGAGCAGTACTTC; cdr3_aa: CSAPRLNEQYF
clone_size: few; v_call: TRBV19; j_call: TRBJ1-1; d_call: NA; cdr3_nt: TGTGCCAGTAGTAAGGGCAGGATGAACACTGAAGCTTTCTTT; cdr3_aa: CASSKGRMNTEAFF
clone_size: NA; v_call: TRBV12-3/TRBV12-4; j_call: TRBJ1-5; d_call: NA; cdr3_nt: TGTGCCAGCAGTTTAAGTCGGGCTTCAAACCAGCCCCAGCATTTT; cdr3_aa: CASSLSRASNQPQHF
clone_size: NA; v_call: TRBV10-1; j_call: TRBJ2-7; d_call: TRBD1; cdr3_nt: TGCGCCAGCAGCGTTGACAGGGACGGCTACGAGCAGTACTTC; cdr3_aa: CASSVDRDGYEQYF
clone_size: few; v_call: TRBV19; j_call: TRBJ2-5; d_call: NA; cdr3_nt: TGTGCCAGTAGTACGGGCCCCAGTGGTGAGACCCAGTACTTC; cdr3_aa: CASSTGPSGETQYF
clone_size: NA; v_call: TRBV7-2; j_call: TRBJ1-1; d_call: NA; cdr3_nt: TGTGCCAGCAGCTACAAGCTGGGGGCTAACACTGAAGCTTTCTTT; cdr3_aa: CASSYKLGANTEAFF
clone_size: once; v_call: TRBV12-3/TRBV12-4; j_call: TRBJ2-5; d_call: NA; cdr3_nt: TGTGCCAGCAGTTACTCGATGGCAACGCAAGAGACCCAGTACTTC; cdr3_aa: CASSYSMATQETQYF
clone_size: NA; v_call: TRBV29-1; j_call: TRBJ2-5; d_call: TRBD1; cdr3_nt: TGCAGCGTTTGTACAGGGGGCGGGGAGACCCAGTACTTC; cdr3_aa: CSVCTGGGETQYF
clone_size: NA; v_call: TRBV6-5; j_call: TRBJ2-5; d_call: NA; cdr3_nt: TGTGCCAGCTCACCCTCCCCAGGGACAGAGACCCAGTACTTC; cdr3_aa: CASSPSPGTETQYF
clone_size: NA; v_call: TRBV20-1; j_call: TRBJ2-7; d_call: TRBD2; cdr3_nt: TGCAGTGCTAGAGTCGGCAGGGACTACTCCTACGAGCAGTACTTC; cdr3_aa: CSARVGRDYSYEQYF
clone_size: NA; v_call: TRBV7-3; j_call: TRBJ2-2; d_call: TRBD1; cdr3_nt: TGTGCCAGCAGCTCGCGGACAGGGCCGCACACCGGGGAGCTGTTTTTT; cdr3_aa: CASSSRTGPHTGELFF
clone_size: NA; v_call: TRBV12-3/TRBV12-4; j_call: TRBJ1-2; d_call: TRBD1; cdr3_nt: TGTGCCAGCGGCCTGACAGGGGGCGCGAATGGCTACACCTTC; cdr3_aa: CASGLTGGANGYTF
clone_size: NA; v_call: TRBV12-3/TRBV12-4; j_call: TRBJ2-2; d_call: TRBD1; cdr3_nt: TGTGCCAGCAGGAGGGACAGGGACACCGGGGAGCTGTTTTTT; cdr3_aa: CASRRDRDTGELFF
clone_size: NA; v_call: TRBV2; j_call: TRBJ2-3; d_call: NA; cdr3_nt: TGTGCCACCAGTGATAGGCGGGTTACAGATACGCAGTATTTT; cdr3_aa: CATSDRRVTDTQYF
clone_size: NA; v_call: TRBV24-1; j_call: TRBJ2-5; d_call: TRBD1; cdr3_nt: TGTGCCACCAGTGATTTGAGGCAGGGGGTCGGAGAGACCCAGTACTTC; cdr3_aa: CATSDLRQGVGETQYF
clone_size: few; v_call: TRBV7-9; j_call: TRBJ1-3; d_call: NA; cdr3_nt: TGTGCCAGCAGCTCTCCAGGGGAAGGCTCTGGAAACACCATATATTTT; cdr3_aa: CASSSPGEGSGNTIYF
clone_size: NA; v_call: TRBV29-1; j_call: TRBJ2-7; d_call: TRBD2; cdr3_nt: TGCAGCCCATTTACGGGGGGAAAGCAGTACTTC; cdr3_aa: CSPFTGGKQYF
clone_size: few; v_call: TRBV6-5; j_call: TRBJ1-5; d_call: NA; cdr3_nt: TGTGCCAGCAGTCCTCCGCTAGAGCCCCAGCATTTT; cdr3_aa: CASSPPLEPQHF
clone_size: many; v_call: TRBV4-2; j_call: TRBJ1-2; d_call: TRBD1; cdr3_nt: TGTGCCAGCAGCCAAGCCGACAGGGGGCAAGGTGGCTACACCTTC; cdr3_aa: CASSQADRGQGGYTF
clone_size: many; v_call: TRBV2; j_call: TRBJ1-2; d_call: NA; cdr3_nt: TGTGCCAGCAGTTTCTCTGGATGGAACTATGGCTACACCTTC; cdr3_aa: CASSFSGWNYGYTF
clone_size: NA; v_call: TRBV11-2; j_call: TRBJ1-6; d_call: NA; cdr3_nt: TGTGCCAGCAGCTTGGGGGGGACCGCTAATTCACCCCTCCACTTT; cdr3_aa: CASSLGGTANSPLHF
clone_size: once; v_call: TRBV28; j_call: TRBJ2-7; d_call: TRBD1; cdr3_nt: TGTGCCAGCAGCTGCTGGGGTTTCTCAGGGGGCTGTATCGAGCAGTACTTC; cdr3_aa: CASSCWGFSGGCIEQYF
clone_size: many; v_call: TRBV7-9; j_call: TRBJ2-5; d_call: NA; cdr3_nt: TGTGCCAGCAGCTTCAGCGAGACCCAGTACTTC; cdr3_aa: CASSFSETQYF
clone_size: NA; v_call: TRBV12-3/TRBV12-4; j_call: TRBJ1-5; d_call: NA; cdr3_nt: TGTGCCAGCAGTTCCCAGAGTAAAAGCAATCAGCCCCAGCATTTT; cdr3_aa: CASSSQSKSNQPQHF
clone_size: NA; v_call: TRBV5-1; j_call: TRBJ2-2; d_call: TRBD2; cdr3_nt: TGCGCCAGCAGCTTTTCTCCCGGGACTAGCGGGGCATCCGGGGAGCTGTTTTTT; cdr3_aa: CASSFSPGTSGASGELFF
clone_size: NA; v_call: TRBV10-3; j_call: TRBJ1-5; d_call: TRBD1; cdr3_nt: TGTGCCATCAGTTCTAGCGGGACAGGGGACGATCAGCCCCAGCATTTT; cdr3_aa: CAISSSGTGDDQPQHF
clone_size: NA; v_call: TRBV25-1; j_call: TRBJ1-4; d_call: NA; cdr3_nt: TGTGCCAGCAGCCGACGGGCGCAGAATGAAAAACTGTTTTTT; cdr3_aa: CASSRRAQNEKLFF
clone_size: NA; v_call: TRBV6-6; j_call: TRBJ2-7; d_call: TRBD1; cdr3_nt: TGTGCCAGCAGTTACTCGGTGGACAGGGCACCCTACGAGCAGTACTTC; cdr3_aa: CASSYSVDRAPYEQYF
clone_size: NA; v_call: TRBV4-1; j_call: TRBJ1-1; d_call: NA; cdr3_nt: TGCGCCAGCAGCCACCCCCCCCGTAACACTGAAGCTTTCTTT; cdr3_aa: CASSHPPRNTEAFF
clone_size: once; v_call: TRBV20-1; j_call: TRBJ2-7; d_call: NA; cdr3_nt: NA; cdr3_aa: CSARDGRDYSCEQYF
clone_size: NA; v_call: TRBV29-1; j_call: TRBJ1-1; d_call: TRBD1; cdr3_nt: TGCAGCGTTGACGGGACAGGGGGCGCGAAAAACACTGAAGCTTTCTTT; cdr3_aa: CSVDGTGGAKNTEAFF
clone_size: once; v_call: TRBV9; j_call: TRBJ2-7; d_call: TRBD2; cdr3_nt: TGTGCCAGCAGCCACGTGGGGGGGATCTACGAGCAGTACTTC; cdr3_aa: CASSHVGGIYEQYF
clone_size: NA; v_call: TRBV20-1; j_call: TRBJ2-7; d_call: TRBD1; cdr3_nt: TGCAGTGCTCACGACCCCGGGACAGGGTCCTACGAGCAGTACTTC; cdr3_aa: CSAHDPGTGSYEQYF
clone_size: NA; v_call: TRBV5-6; j_call: TRBJ2-5; d_call: NA; cdr3_nt: TGTGCCAGCAGCCCCACGGGGGAGGTCCCCCAAGAGACCCAGTACTTC; cdr3_aa: CASSPTGEVPQETQYF
clone_size: NA; v_call: TRBV10-3; j_call: TRBJ1-1; d_call: NA; cdr3_nt: TGTGCCAGCAGTTACGATGACGGGATAAACACTGAAGCTTTCTTT; cdr3_aa: CASSYDDGINTEAFF
clone_size: NA; v_call: TRBV2; j_call: TRBJ2-7; d_call: NA; cdr3_nt: TGTGCCAGCAGTTATGAACCGAGCTCCTACGAGCAGTACTTC; cdr3_aa: CASSYEPSSYEQYF
clone_size: NA; v_call: TRBV29-1; j_call: TRBJ2-5; d_call: TRBD1; cdr3_nt: TGCAGCGTGACAGGGGCTCAAGAGACCCAGTACTTC; cdr3_aa: CSVTGAQETQYF
clone_size: few; v_call: TRBV10-3; j_call: TRBJ1-5; d_call: TRBD1; cdr3_nt: TGTGCCAGCAGTCCTACTACAGGGGGCGGTCAGCCCCAGCATTTT; cdr3_aa: CASSPTTGGGQPQHF
clone_size: many; v_call: TRBV29-1; j_call: TRBJ1-1; d_call: NA; cdr3_nt: TGCAGCTCACAGGGTCACACTGAAGCTTTCTTT; cdr3_aa: CSSQGHTEAFF
clone_size: NA; v_call: TRBV9; j_call: TRBJ2-2; d_call: TRBD1; cdr3_nt: TGTGCCAGCAGCTCTCGACAGGGTGTGGGCACCGGGGAGCTGTTTTTT; cdr3_aa: CASSSRQGVGTGELFF
clone_size: NA; v_call: TRBV12-3/TRBV12-4; j_call: TRBJ2-5; d_call: NA; cdr3_nt: TGTGCCAGCAGTTTCAGGCGAGGAGCGGTATACCAAGAGACCCAGTACTTC; cdr3_aa: CASSFRRGAVYQETQYF